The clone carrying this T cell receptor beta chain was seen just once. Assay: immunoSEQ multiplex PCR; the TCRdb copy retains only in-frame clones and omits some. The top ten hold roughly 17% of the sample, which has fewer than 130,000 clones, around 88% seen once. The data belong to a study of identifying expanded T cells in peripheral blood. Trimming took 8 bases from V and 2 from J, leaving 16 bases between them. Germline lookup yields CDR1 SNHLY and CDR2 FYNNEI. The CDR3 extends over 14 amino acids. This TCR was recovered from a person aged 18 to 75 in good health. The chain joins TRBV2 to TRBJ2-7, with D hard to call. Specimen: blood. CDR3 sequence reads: CASRHRLGPYEQYF. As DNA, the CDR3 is TGTGCCAGCCGCCACCGACTTGGGCCCTACGAGCAGTACTTC.